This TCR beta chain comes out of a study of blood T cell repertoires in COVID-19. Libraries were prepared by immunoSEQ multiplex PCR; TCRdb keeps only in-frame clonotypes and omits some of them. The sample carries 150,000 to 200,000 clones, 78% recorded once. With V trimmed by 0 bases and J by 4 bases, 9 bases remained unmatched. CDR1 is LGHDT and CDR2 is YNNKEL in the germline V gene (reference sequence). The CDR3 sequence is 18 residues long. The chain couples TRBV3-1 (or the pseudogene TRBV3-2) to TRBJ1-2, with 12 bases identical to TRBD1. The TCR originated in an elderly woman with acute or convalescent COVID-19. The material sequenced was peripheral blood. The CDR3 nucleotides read TGTGCCAGCAGCCAAGATCCGGGACAGGGGGCAAAGGGCTATGGCTACACCTTC. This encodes CASSQDPGQGAKGYGYTF.